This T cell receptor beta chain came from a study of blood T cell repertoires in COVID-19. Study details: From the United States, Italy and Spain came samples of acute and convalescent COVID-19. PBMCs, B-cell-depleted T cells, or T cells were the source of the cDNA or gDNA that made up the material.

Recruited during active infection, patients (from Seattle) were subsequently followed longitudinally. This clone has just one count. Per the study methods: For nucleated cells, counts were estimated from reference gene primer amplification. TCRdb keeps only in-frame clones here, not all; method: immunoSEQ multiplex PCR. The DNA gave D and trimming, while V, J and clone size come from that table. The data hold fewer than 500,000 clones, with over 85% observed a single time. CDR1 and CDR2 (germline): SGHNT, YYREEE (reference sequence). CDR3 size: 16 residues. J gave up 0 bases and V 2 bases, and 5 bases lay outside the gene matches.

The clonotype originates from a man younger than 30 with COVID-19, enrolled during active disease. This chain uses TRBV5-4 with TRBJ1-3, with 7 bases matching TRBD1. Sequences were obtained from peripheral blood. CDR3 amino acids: CASSFGGTVSGNTIYF. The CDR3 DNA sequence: TGTGCCAGCAGCTTTGGGGGGACAGTCTCTGGAAACACCATATATTTT. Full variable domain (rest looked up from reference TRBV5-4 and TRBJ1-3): ETGVTQSPTHLIKTRGQQVTLRCSSQSGHNTVSWYQQALGQGPQFIFQYYREEENGRGNFPPRFSGLQFPNYSSELNVNALELDDSALYLCASSFGGTVSGNTIYFGEGSWLTVV.